Described below is a single TCR beta chain sequence and its context. What it binds is unknown. The sample belongs to a study of cytotoxic CD8 clonotypes in ibrutinib-treated CLL. Overall study: Response sampling came at median about a year of treatment, ranging roughly 6 to 40 months. Among the samples, the mean was roughly 260,000 productive templates and roughly 100,000 productive rearrangements. General observations from the study: Different sampling times were used for sustained-remission and progressing patients.

With 0 bases removed from V and 4 bases from J, the gap between germline ends came to 6 bases. CDR1 and CDR2 (germline): MNHEY, SMNVEV (reference sequence). CDR3 length: 13 amino acids. Assay used: immunoSEQ multiplex PCR; TCRdb lists only in-frame clones, some missing. The sample lists 150,000 to 250,000 clones, about 72% occurring once. V is TRBV27 and J is TRBJ2-5, with a weak D call TRBD2 (6 bases). The TCR comes from a human donor with chronic lymphocytic leukemia. This sample comprised PBMCs, obtained after 24 months of ibrutinib treatment. The CDR3 sequence: CASSLSGGETQYF. For the CDR3, the DNA is TGTGCCAGCAGTTTATCGGGAGGAGAGACCCAGTACTTC.